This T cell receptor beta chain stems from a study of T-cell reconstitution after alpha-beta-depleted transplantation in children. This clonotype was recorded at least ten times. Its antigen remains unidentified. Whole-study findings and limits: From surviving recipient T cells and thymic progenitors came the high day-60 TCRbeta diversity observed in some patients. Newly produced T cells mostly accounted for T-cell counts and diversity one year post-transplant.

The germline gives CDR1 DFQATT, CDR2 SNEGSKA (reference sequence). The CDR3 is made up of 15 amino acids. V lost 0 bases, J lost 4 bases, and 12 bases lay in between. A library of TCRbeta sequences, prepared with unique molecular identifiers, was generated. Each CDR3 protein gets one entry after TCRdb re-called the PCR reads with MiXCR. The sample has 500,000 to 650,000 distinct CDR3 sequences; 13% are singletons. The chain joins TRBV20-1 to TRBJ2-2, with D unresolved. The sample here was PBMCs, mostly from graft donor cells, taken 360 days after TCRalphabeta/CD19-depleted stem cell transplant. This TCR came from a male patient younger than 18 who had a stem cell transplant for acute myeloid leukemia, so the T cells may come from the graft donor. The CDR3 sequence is CSARDAYLTTGELFF. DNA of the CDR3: TGCAGTGCTAGAGACGCTTACCTCACCACCGGGGAGCTGTTTTTT.